The next 27 T cell receptor beta chains were all read from a single sample in a study of radiotherapy plus CTLA-4 blockade in lung cancer. Repertoires were generated with immunoSEQ multiplex PCR, while TCRdb's copy carries only in-frame clones and drops some. The top ten clones hold roughly 4% of a sample with some 66,000 clones, over 80% of them seen once. Material: peripheral blood, obtained from a patient treated with radiotherapy plus ipilimumab. These receptors were collected from a human donor with non-small cell lung cancer who had a partial response to radiotherapy plus ipilimumab.

In this sample, this clone turned up once. Written as DNA, the CDR3 is TGTGCCTGGAGTGCCGGATTCCTGGGCCTCCAGGCTGTGAGCACAGATACGCAGTATTTT. This sequence encodes CAWSAGFLGLQAVSTDTQYF. The chain carries TRBV30 and TRBJ2-3, with unresolved D. This CDR3 spans 20 amino acids. Trimming shortened V by 1 base and J by 0 bases, and 26 bases separated the two germline ends. Germline V gene data show CDR1 as GTSNPN and CDR2 as SVGIG (reference sequence).

This sequence joins TRBV10-2 and TRBJ2-1; 15 bases match TRBD2. Losses at the gene ends were 5 bases for V and 5 bases for J; bases not matched to a gene: 7. The CDR3 totals 17 residues. Per the germline V gene, CDR1 is WSHSY and CDR2 is SAAADI. CDR3 sequence (DNA): TGCGCCAGCAGTTCGGGACTAGCGGGAGGTTTTAACAATGAGCAGTTCTTC. It translates to CASSSGLAGGFNNEQFF.

This clone was seen a single time. V is TRBV7-3 and J is TRBJ2-6, with 10 bases matching TRBD2. The CDR3 contains 16 residues. The germline gives CDR1 SGHTA, CDR2 FQGTGA. The J segment lost 1 base and the V segment lost 5 bases, leaving 2 bases of the junction unmatched. CDR3 in amino acids: CASSPGLASGANVLTF. The CDR3 DNA reads TGTGCCAGCAGCCCGGGACTAGCGTCTGGGGCCAACGTCCTGACTTTC.

The chain couples TRBV2 to TRBJ2-3; 9 bases agree with TRBD2. The V gene's germline CDR1 is SNHLY and CDR2 FYNNEI. The CDR3 extends over 14 amino acids. The V segment lost 7 bases and the J segment 4 bases; nucleotides outside the gene matches: 6. The CDR3: CASNRLAASDTQYF. The CDR3 coding sequence is TGTGCCAGCAACCGACTAGCGGCCTCAGATACGCAGTATTTT.

This clone was counted a single time. The chain carries TRBV29-1 and TRBJ2-5, with 7 bases lining up with TRBD1. There are 12 residues in the CDR3. The V segment lost 7 bases and the J segment 4 bases; nucleotides outside the gene matches: 6. Germline assignment: CDR1 SQVTM and CDR2 ANQGSEA. CDR3 residues: CSASQGSETQYF. In DNA form, the CDR3 reads TGCAGCGCCTCACAGGGGTCAGAGACCCAGTACTTC.

The CDR3 loop reads CAWSALGGYLGDTQYF. The CDR3 DNA sequence: TGTGCCTGGAGTGCCCTGGGGGGGTACCTCGGAGATACGCAGTATTTT. The chain couples TRBV30 to TRBJ2-3; 7 positions match TRBD2. Germline trimming cut 1 base from V and 5 bases from J; bases unmatched to any gene: 12. Germline assignment: CDR1 GTSNPN and CDR2 SVGIG (reference sequence). This CDR3 is built from 16 residues. Full variable domain (outside the CDR3, taken from reference TRBV30 and TRBJ2-3): SQTIHQWPATLVQPVGSPLSLECTVEGTSNPNLYWYRQAAGRGLQLLFYSVGIGQISSEVPQNLSASRPQDRQFILSSKKLLLSDSGFYLCAWSALGGYLGDTQYFGPGTRLTVL.

The chain is built from TRBV4-1 and TRBJ2-7, with 9 bases that match TRBD2. Per germline, CDR1 MGHRA and CDR2 YSYEKL. This CDR3 is built from 15 residues. Losses at the gene ends were 4 bases for V and 2 bases for J; bases not matched to a gene: 6. The CDR3 spells CASSLRLAVPYEQYF. CDR3 nucleotide sequence: TGCGCCAGCAGCCTACGACTAGCGGTTCCCTACGAGCAGTACTTC.

The chain combines TRBV28 with TRBJ1-4; weak D call: TRBD1 (5 bases). The CDR3 extends over 14 amino acids. From germline, CDR1 is MDHEN and CDR2 SYDVKM. Trimming removed 8 bases at V and 3 bases at J, with 13 bases between. DNA of the CDR3: TGTGCCAGCTACACCGGAGGGGCTAATGAAAAACTGTTTTTT. Encoded protein: CASYTGGANEKLFF.

The genes are TRBV2 and TRBJ2-5; D uncertain. This CDR3 is built from 15 residues. Germline V gene data show CDR1 as SNHLY and CDR2 as FYNNEI. The ends were cut back, 0 bases at V and 1 base at J, with 9 bases in the middle. In nucleotides, the CDR3 is TGTGCCAGCAGTGAAGCGCTCGCGAGCCAAGAGACCCAGTACTTC. It yields the protein CASSEALASQETQYF. The full variable domain, in which reference TRBV2 and TRBJ2-5 provide the parts outside the CDR3, is EPEVTQTPSHQVTQMGQEVILRCVPISNHLYFYWYRQILGQKVEFLVSFYNNEISEKSEIFDDQFSVERPDGSNFTLKIRSTKLEDSAMYFCASSEALASQETQYFGPGTRLLVL.

This rearrangement joins TRBV29-1 to TRBJ1-5, with D possibly being TRBD1 (6 bases). Per germline, CDR1 SQVTM and CDR2 ANQGSEA. This CDR3 contains 15 residues. Trimming stripped 6 bases from V and 4 bases from J, with 19 bases between. The chain's CDR3 is CSVGGGQGRNQPQHF. In DNA form, the CDR3 reads TGCAGCGTAGGCGGGGGACAAGGCCGAAATCAGCCCCAGCATTTT.

The chain combines TRBV11-2 with TRBJ2-3; D remains ambiguous. Trimming took off 3 bases at V and 2 bases at J, with 6 bases between the two ends. CDR3 length: 13 residues. Germline-derived CDR1 and CDR2 are SGHAT and FQNNGV. CDR3 region: CASSLYFTDTQYF. For the CDR3, the DNA is TGTGCCAGCAGCTTGTATTTCACAGATACGCAGTATTTT.

This clone came up once. The CDR3 nucleotides read TGTGCCAGCAGCGGACAGACAGCGAAAGAGACCCAGTACTTC. Amino acid sequence: CASSGQTAKETQYF. This chain uses TRBV21-1 with TRBJ2-5; TRBD1 is the table's D call, not checked against the DNA. TRBV21-1 is listed as a pseudogene. The CDR3 is made up of 14 amino acids.

This chain links TRBV28 with TRBJ1-5; the D is unclear. Germline V CDR1 and CDR2: MDHEN, SYDVKM. V was shortened by 3 bases and J by 2 bases, with 17 bases between the two germline ends. The CDR3 is made up of 17 amino acids. In DNA form, the CDR3 reads TGTGCCAGCAGTTTCCCCCCCCGGGGTGTAGGCAATCAGCCCCAGCATTTT. Its translation: CASSFPPRGVGNQPQHF. Supplemented by reference TRBV28 and TRBJ1-5, the full variable domain reads DVKVTQSSRYLVKRTGEKVFLECVQDMDHENMFWYRQDPGLGLRLIYFSYDVKMKEKGDIPEGYSVSREKKERFSLILESASTNQTSMYLCASSFPPRGVGNQPQHFGDGTRLSIL.

The gene calls are TRBV4-2 and TRBJ1-3, with TRBD1 matching 7 bases. The germline CDR1 and CDR2 sequences are LGHNA and YNFKEQ. This CDR3 comprises 15 residues. J was trimmed by 4 bases and V by 4 bases; bases with no gene match: 7. The CDR3 nucleotides read TGTGCCAGCAGCCGAGAACAGGGGAACGGAAACACCATATATTTT. Protein: CASSREQGNGNTIYF.

The V and J genes are TRBV6-6 and TRBJ1-2, with TRBD1 matching 7 bases. Germline-derived CDR1 and CDR2 are MNHNY and SVGAGI (reference sequence). V was clipped by 0 bases and J by 5 bases; unmatched bases: 3. This CDR3 region has 14 residues. CDR3 in amino acids: CASSYSLQGYGYTF. The DNA of the CDR3 is TGTGCCAGCAGTTACTCGTTACAGGGGTATGGCTACACCTTC.

V usage is TRBV5-1 and J usage is TRBJ2-3, with a weak D call TRBD2 (6 bases). The CDR3 length is 13 residues. V was pared by 3 bases and J by 4 bases, with 9 bases between. The V gene's germline CDR1 is SGHRS and CDR2 YFSETQ. In nucleotides, the CDR3 is TGCGCCAGCAGCTGGGGGACTTCAGATACGCAGTATTTT. Translating gives CASSWGTSDTQYF.

This chain uses TRBV10-1 with TRBJ2-2, with 9 bases lining up with TRBD2. Germline V CDR1 and CDR2: WNHNN, SYGVQD (reference sequence). Trimming took 4 bases from V and 5 from J; bases not matched to a gene: 14. This CDR3 has 18 residues. CDR3 coding DNA: TGCGCCAGCAGTGGGGTGAAGGTAGCGGGAGATCTTACCGGGGAGCTGTTTTTT. This sequence encodes CASSGVKVAGDLTGELFF.

This rearrangement joins TRBV5-4 to TRBJ2-3; TRBD2 matches 10 bases. CDR3 size: 15 residues. Germline trimming cut 4 bases from V and 3 bases from J; bases unmatched to any gene: 5. Germline assignment: CDR1 SGHNT and CDR2 YYREEE (reference sequence). The CDR3 spells CASSLRTSGTDTQYF. CDR3 sequence (DNA): TGTGCCAGCAGCCTCCGGACTAGCGGTACAGATACGCAGTATTTT.

This clone was picked up a small number of times. The chain uses TRBV6-1 and TRBJ1-4; TRBD1 is a possible D gene (6 bases). The ends were cut back, 6 bases at V and 5 bases at J, with 13 bases in the middle. Germline V gene sequence: CDR1 MNHNS, CDR2 SASEGT. The CDR3 covers 14 residues. CDR3 residues: CASREGRGNEKLFF. The DNA of the CDR3 is TGTGCCAGCAGAGAGGGCAGGGGAAATGAAAAACTGTTTTTT.

The chain has TRBV6-5 and TRBJ1-5; TRBD1 agrees at 8 bases. V shed 6 bases and J 3 bases; nucleotides not matched to a gene: 4. CDR3 length: 14 residues. Germline CDR1 MNHEY, CDR2 SVGAGI. Here the CDR3 reads CASSRQGINQPQHF. CDR3 bases: TGTGCCAGCAGCCGACAGGGGATCAATCAGCCCCAGCATTTT.

The chain combines TRBV28 with TRBJ1-2, with 7 bases identical to TRBD1. V lost 3 bases and J lost 4; bases outside the gene matches: 8. Germline V lookup: CDR1 MDHEN, CDR2 SYDVKM. This CDR3 comprises 15 residues. The CDR3 protein is CASSFGGRTGYGYTF. The CDR3 region has the DNA TGTGCCAGCAGTTTTGGGGGGAGGACAGGCTATGGCTACACCTTC.

This clone came up a few times. V gene TRBV4-1 combines with J gene TRBJ2-3; 7 bases fit TRBD2. Germline V gene lookup returns CDR1 MGHRA and CDR2 YSYEKL. Germline trimming cut 4 bases from V and 0 bases from J; bases unmatched to any gene: 7. This CDR3 is built from 16 residues. CDR3 sequence (DNA): TGCGCCAGCAGCCTAGGGACTATTCATAGCACAGATACGCAGTATTTT. Encoded protein: CASSLGTIHSTDTQYF.

In its sample, this clone was seen once. This chain uses TRBV5-6 with TRBJ2-7; TRBD2 aligns across 10 bases. The trim removed 4 bases at V and 2 bases at J, leaving 6 bases unmatched. The CDR3 consists of 15 residues. The germline gives CDR1 SGHDT, CDR2 YYEEEE. This CDR3 reads CASSTRTSGAYEQYF. The CDR3 bases are TGTGCCAGCAGCACCCGGACTAGCGGTGCCTACGAGCAGTACTTC.

V is TRBV7-3 and J is TRBJ2-3; 10 nucleotides match TRBD2. This CDR3 comprises 14 residues. Trimming removed 4 bases from V and 6 bases from J; junction bases left unmatched: 4. Looked up from germline, CDR1 is SGHTA and CDR2 is FQGTGA. In DNA form, the CDR3 reads TGTGCCAGCAGCTCGGGACTAGCGTTCGATACGCAGTATTTT. Translating it yields CASSSGLAFDTQYF.

The chain joins TRBV5-1 to TRBJ1-1; D may be TRBD1 (6 bases). The V and J ends lost 0 bases and 6 bases respectively, with 12 bases between them. In germline, CDR1 is SGHRS, CDR2 YFSETQ. This CDR3 is 14 amino acids long. The CDR3 coding sequence is TGCGCCAGCAGCTTGGTTCTTAGGGGGTCTGAAGCTTTCTTT. Its translation: CASSLVLRGSEAFF. Complete variable domain (other parts from reference TRBV5-1 and TRBJ1-1): KAGVTQTPRYLIKTRGQQVTLSCSPISGHRSVSWYQQTPGQGLQFLFEYFSETQRNKGNFPGRFSGRQFSNSRSEMNVSTLELGDSALYLCASSLVLRGSEAFFGQGTRLTVV.

CDR3 residues: CASSLAGSPHEQYF. CDR3 DNA: TGTGCCAGCAGCTTGGCCGGGAGTCCCCACGAGCAGTACTTC. The chain is built from TRBV5-4 and TRBJ2-7; D is perhaps TRBD2 (6 bases). Trimming removed 0 bases at V and 5 bases at J, with 12 bases between. CDR3 size: 14 residues. CDR1 and CDR2 from the germline V gene are SGHNT and YYREEE (reference sequence).

V usage is TRBV28 and J usage is TRBJ2-5, with D perhaps matching TRBD2 (5 bases). The CDR3 is 13 residues long. Germline CDR1 reads MDHEN; CDR2 reads SYDVKM. Trimming cost V 5 bases and J 7 bases, with 14 bases left between them. CDR3 in amino acids: CASSKELDRTQYF. The DNA of the CDR3 is TGTGCCAGCAGTAAAGAACTAGATCGGACCCAGTACTTC.